Listed below are T cell receptor beta chains from one sample, sequenced in a study of T cell changes during pregnancy in multiple sclerosis. Only in-frame clones appear in the TCRdb table, and some are missing; sequencing was by immunoSEQ multiplex PCR. The sample includes about 76,000 clones, 80% to 95% seen only once; the top ten take about 4%. Sample: peripheral blood, taken after pregnancy. Receptor source: a female donor in good health, enrolled as a control in a pregnancy study. Both conserved end residues are part of each CDR3. The D gene is left open where the match is weak. Clone size, where shown, is once, few, many, or a class for clones that have expanded.

D	J	length	V	size	DNA	CDR3
TRBD2	TRBJ2-1	17	TRBV19	-	TGTGCCAGTAGTACGGCTAGCGGGGGTAGCTCCTACAATGAGCAGTTCTTC	CASSTASGGSSYNEQFF
-	TRBJ1-5	15	TRBV6-1	once	TGTGCCAGCAGTGAAGAGGGGGGGCCAGGTCAGCCCCAGCATTTT	CASSEEGGPGQPQHF
TRBD1	TRBJ1-5	14	TRBV6-6	-	TGTGCCAGCAGTCCCGGACAGGTTAATCAGCCCCAGCATTTT	CASSPGQVNQPQHF
TRBD1	TRBJ2-7	14	TRBV6-1	few	TGTGCCAGCAGCCGAGACAGGGGGCGATACGAGCAGTACTTC	CASSRDRGRYEQYF
-	TRBJ1-1	11	TRBV25-1	-	TGTGCCAGCTCTAGGAACACTGAAGCTTTCTTT	CASSRNTEAFF
TRBD1	TRBJ2-5	14	TRBV27	-	TGTGCCAGCGCGACACAGGGGCCGATGTCCCCCCAGTACTTC	CASATQGPMSPQYF
TRBD1	TRBJ1-2	12	TRBV28	few	TGTGCCACCTGGGGACAGTCCTATGGCTACACCTTC	CATWGQSYGYTF
-	TRBJ2-3	17	TRBV7-9	-	TGTGCCAGCAGCCCCCTGACGTCCAGCGGTAGCACAGATACGCAGTATTTT	CASSPLTSSGSTDTQYF
TRBD2	TRBJ2-4	14	TRBV11-1	-	TGTGCCAGCACCCCTAGCGGGGCCAAAAACATTCAGTACTTC	CASTPSGAKNIQYF
TRBD1	TRBJ1-1	14	TRBV6-1	-	TGTGCCAGCAGTGAAGCCTGGACAGGGGGTGAAGCTTTCTTT	CASSEAWTGGEAFF
TRBD1	TRBJ1-3	17	TRBV19	once	TGTGCCAGTAGTATCGCCCTGCAACAGGGGGACGGAAACACCATATATTTT	CASSIALQQGDGNTIYF
-	TRBJ2-7	13	TRBV5-6	-	TGTGCCAGCAGCTTGGGGTCGTCGGACGAGCAGTACTTC	CASSLGSSDEQYF
-	TRBJ2-7	14	TRBV5-6	-	TGTGCCAGCAGCCCCAACAGGGTGCCCTACGAGCAGTACTTC	CASSPNRVPYEQYF
TRBD2	TRBJ2-1	15	TRBV5-1	once	TGCGCCAGCAGCCCCGGGGGGGGATCCTACAATGAGCAGTTCTTC	CASSPGGGSYNEQFF
TRBD1	TRBJ1-2	15	TRBV7-9	-	TGTGCCAGCAGCACCCAGGACAGGGGGCGAAATGGCTACACCTTC	CASSTQDRGRNGYTF